This TCR beta chain appears in the sequencing data of a study of blood T cell repertoires in COVID-19. Study overall: Some COVID-19 samples were acute and others convalescent; all came from the United States, Italy and Spain.

Repertoires were generated with immunoSEQ multiplex PCR, while TCRdb's copy carries only in-frame clones and drops some. This sample has 85,000 to 90,000 clones, with roughly 80% found just once. CDR1 is LGHNA, CDR2 YSLEER, per germline. The CDR3 sequence is 18 residues long. The V and J ends lost 4 bases and 1 base respectively, with 20 bases between them. The specimen was peripheral blood. The chain recombines TRBV4-3 with TRBJ1-3, with a weak D call TRBD1 (5 bases). This clonotype originated in a woman at least 80 years old with active or convalescent COVID-19. CDR3 in DNA: TGCGCCAGCAGCCCAGCGACTGGGGGGACGGCTTCTGGAAACACCATATATTTT. It yields the protein CASSPATGGTASGNTIYF.